The 21 T cell receptor beta chains below come from one sample, sequenced in a study of blood T cell repertoires in COVID-19. The assay was immunoSEQ multiplex PCR, and TCRdb's table has in-frame clones only and misses some. The sample records 95,000 to 150,000 clones, 85% to 90% being singletons. Sequenced input: peripheral blood. These receptors were taken from a man between 60 and 75 years old with acute or convalescent COVID-19.

The chain employs TRBV27 and TRBJ2-2; TRBD1 matches at 8 bases. The germline CDR1 and CDR2 sequences are MNHEY and SMNVEV (reference sequence). V lost 6 bases to trimming and J lost 3 bases; unmatched junction nucleotides: 9. The CDR3 length is 16 residues. This CDR3 reads CASSGTGGVHTGELFF. The DNA of the CDR3 is TGTGCCAGCAGCGGGACAGGCGGTGTTCACACCGGGGAGCTGTTTTTT.

DNA of the CDR3: TGTGCCAGCAGAGCCCCCCGAGCGGGAGAGACCCAGTACTTC. Translation: CASRAPRAGETQYF. The J gene is TRBJ2-5, the V gene TRBV28; perhaps TRBD2 as D (6 bases). The germline V and J ends were trimmed by 6 bases and 4 bases, with 15 bases remaining between them. There are 14 residues in the CDR3. The germline V gene encodes CDR1 MDHEN and CDR2 SYDVKM.

The chain couples TRBV28 to TRBJ1-2; no definite D call. The CDR3 has 14 residues. V lost 6 bases and J 3 bases, leaving 14 bases between the germline ends. CDR1 and CDR2 (germline): MDHEN, SYDVKM. The CDR3 sequence is CASRSVPPDYGYTF. DNA for the CDR3: TGTGCCAGCAGGTCGGTACCCCCTGACTATGGCTACACCTTC.

The rearrangement uses TRBV6-1 and TRBJ1-3; TRBD1 matches 7 bases. V gave up 0 bases and J gave up 5 bases; unmatched junction bases: 4. CDR3 size: 15 residues. Germline CDR1 is MNHNS and CDR2 is SASEGT. DNA of the CDR3: TGTGCCAGCAGTGAAGCCCCGGGACAGAGAAACACCATATATTTT. It encodes CASSEAPGQRNTIYF.

The chain is built from TRBV5-4 and TRBJ1-2; the D is unclear. From germline, CDR1 is SGHNT and CDR2 YYREEE (reference sequence). The CDR3 loop spans 14 amino acids. The germline V and J ends were trimmed by 8 bases and 4 bases, with 18 bases remaining between them. For the CDR3, the DNA is TGTGCCAGTAACCGGGTCCTCGACCCCTATGGCTACACCTTC. Amino acids: CASNRVLDPYGYTF. Together with reference TRBV5-4 and TRBJ1-2, the CDR3 gives the full variable domain: ETGVTQSPTHLIKTRGQQVTLRCSSQSGHNTVSWYQQALGQGPQFIFQYYREEENGRGNFPPRFSGLQFPNYSSELNVNALELDDSALYLCASNRVLDPYGYTFGSGTRLTVV.

The chain couples TRBV19 to TRBJ1-1; a possible D gene is TRBD1 (6 bases). Germline loops: CDR1 LNHDA, CDR2 SQIVND (reference sequence). Deletions cut 6 bases from V and 7 bases from J, with 21 bases between. The CDR3 covers 15 residues. CDR3 coding DNA: TGTGCCAGTAGAGAATCGGTCGGGGGGCAAGGTGAAGCTTTCTTT. Translating gives CASRESVGGQGEAFF.

This clone was picked up a small number of times. The gene calls are TRBV3-1 (or the pseudogene TRBV3-2) and TRBJ2-3, with 14 bases identical to TRBD2. V gave up 4 bases and J gave up 5 bases; unmatched junction bases: 2. This CDR3 spans 15 amino acids. The germline V gene has CDR1 LGHDT and CDR2 YNNKEL (reference sequence). CDR3 residues: CASSPGTSGGDTQYF. As DNA, the CDR3 is TGTGCCAGCAGCCCCGGGACTAGCGGGGGAGATACGCAGTATTTT.

As for this clone: In the same sample, other DNA sequences code for this CDR3. The chain combines TRBV19 with TRBJ1-5, with 8 bases matching TRBD1. Germline V gives CDR1 LNHDA, CDR2 SQIVND (reference sequence). Unmatched junction bases numbered 2, after V lost 5 bases and J lost 2 bases. The CDR3 sequence is 14 residues long. The DNA of the CDR3 is TGTGCCAGTAGTCCGACAGGGGGCAATCAGCCCCAGCATTTT. Translation gives CASSPTGGNQPQHF.

V gene TRBV6-2 or TRBV6-3 combines with J gene TRBJ2-7, with unresolved D. Germline assignment: CDR1 MNHEY and CDR2 SVGEGT. V lost 2 bases and J 3 bases, leaving 5 bases between the germline ends. The CDR3 covers 12 residues. The chain's CDR3 is CASSYVYYEQYF. The CDR3 nucleotides read TGTGCCAGCAGTTACGTCTACTACGAGCAGTACTTC.

This rearrangement joins TRBV28 to TRBJ2-2; D may be TRBD1 (7 bases). The CDR3 has 22 amino acids. V dropped 2 bases and J dropped 3 bases, with 31 bases sitting between them. Germline V gives CDR1 MDHEN, CDR2 SYDVKM. In DNA, the CDR3 is TGTGCCAGCAGTTTACCAAACTCAGGGGGATCAAAAGGACTAACCTACACCGGGGAGCTGTTTTTT. This gives the protein CASSLPNSGGSKGLTYTGELFF. Drawing the rest from reference TRBV28 and TRBJ2-2, the complete variable domain is DVKVTQSSRYLVKRTGEKVFLECVQDMDHENMFWYRQDPGLGLRLIYFSYDVKMKEKGDIPEGYSVSREKKERFSLILESASTNQTSMYLCASSLPNSGGSKGLTYTGELFFGEGSRLTVL.

V and J are TRBV6-5 and TRBJ1-2, with a weak D call TRBD1 (6 bases). Trimming pared 7 bases from V and 8 bases from J, leaving 14 bases between. The CDR3 loop spans 12 amino acids. Germline assignment: CDR1 MNHEY and CDR2 SVGAGI. This chain's CDR3 is CASTKAGGGYTF. Here the CDR3 DNA reads TGTGCCAGCACCAAAGCGGGGGGCGGCTACACCTTC.

This clone was recorded a few times. V usage is TRBV29-1 and J usage is TRBJ1-2; 7 bases line up with TRBD1. V was clipped by 5 bases and J by 4 bases; unmatched bases: 10. Germline lookup yields CDR1 SQVTM and CDR2 ANQGSEA. This CDR3 has 14 amino acids. Here the CDR3 reads CSVLDRPRGYGYTF. CDR3 nucleotide sequence: TGCAGCGTTCTGGACAGGCCCCGGGGCTATGGCTACACCTTC.

The CDR3 spells CSERQGSSQYF. The CDR3 DNA reads TGCAGCGAAAGACAGGGGTCTTCCCAGTACTTC. The rearrangement links TRBV29-1 to TRBJ2-5; TRBD1 agrees at 8 bases. The CDR3 has 11 amino acids. Trimming took 7 bases from V and 9 from J; bases not matched to a gene: 7. From germline, CDR1 is SQVTM and CDR2 ANQGSEA.

CDR3 region: CASSRTSGKSYEQYF. CDR3 nucleotides: TGCGCCAGCAGCCGGACTAGCGGGAAGAGCTACGAGCAGTACTTC. V and J are TRBV10-2 and TRBJ2-7; 12 bases align to TRBD2. From germline, CDR1 is WSHSY and CDR2 SAAADI. This CDR3 has 15 residues. V dropped 6 bases and J dropped 3; count of bases not matched to a gene: 6.

The rearrangement uses TRBV9 and TRBJ2-3; D is uncertain. V was cut by 4 bases and J by 0 bases, with 9 bases left in between. CDR1 SGDLS and CDR2 YYNGEE come from the germline V gene. The CDR3 is 14 amino acids. This CDR3 reads CASSTDTSTDTQYF. CDR3 DNA: TGTGCCAGCAGCACAGACACTAGCACAGATACGCAGTATTTT.

This sequence joins TRBV28 and TRBJ2-7; D is uncertain. Trimming removed 2 bases from V and 4 bases from J, with 6 bases in between. The CDR3 runs to 12 residues. In germline, CDR1 is MDHEN, CDR2 SYDVKM. Here the CDR3 DNA reads TGTGCCAGCAGTTTACCCGGGTACGAGCAGTACTTC. Its translation: CASSLPGYEQYF. The full variable domain, with the rest looked up from reference TRBV28 and TRBJ2-7, is DVKVTQSSRYLVKRTGEKVFLECVQDMDHENMFWYRQDPGLGLRLIYFSYDVKMKEKGDIPEGYSVSREKKERFSLILESASTNQTSMYLCASSLPGYEQYFGPGTRLTVT.

This chain joins TRBV19 and TRBJ2-2; 9 bases fit TRBD2. Germline V gives CDR1 LNHDA, CDR2 SQIVND (reference sequence). The CDR3 consists of 15 residues. V was pared by 6 bases and J by 1 base, with 3 bases of the junction left unmatched. In DNA, the CDR3 is TGTGCCAGTAGCCCGACTAGCGGGAACACCGGGGAGCTGTTTTTT. Translation: CASSPTSGNTGELFF.

The V gene is TRBV4-1, the J gene TRBJ2-4; 7 bases match TRBD1. V lost 2 bases, J lost 1 base, and 5 bases stayed unmatched. The germline gives CDR1 MGHRA, CDR2 YSYEKL. The CDR3 runs 16 residues. CDR3 DNA: TGCGCCAGCAGCCAATTCCTACAGGGGGCCAAAAACATTCAGTACTTC. Its translation: CASSQFLQGAKNIQYF.

The chain is built from TRBV15 and TRBJ1-3; a possible D gene is TRBD1 (5 bases). The CDR3 totals 15 residues. Deletions cut 6 bases from V and 2 bases from J, with 14 bases between. CDR1 is LNHNV and CDR2 is YYDKDF in the germline V gene (reference sequence). The CDR3 reads CATRSPTGAGNTIYF. DNA for the CDR3: TGTGCCACCAGGAGCCCTACGGGGGCTGGAAACACCATATATTTT.

CDR3 protein: CASSSSGRGEYSNQPQHF. CDR3 coding DNA: TGTGCCAGCAGTAGCTCGGGGAGGGGGGAGTATAGCAATCAGCCCCAGCATTTT. The chain links TRBV28 to TRBJ1-5, with D possibly TRBD1 on 6 matching bases. CDR1 is MDHEN and CDR2 is SYDVKM in the germline V gene. This CDR3 is built from 18 residues. V lost 5 bases and J lost 0, with 20 bases in between. Looking up the rest from reference TRBV28 and TRBJ1-5 gives the full variable domain: DVKVTQSSRYLVKRTGEKVFLECVQDMDHENMFWYRQDPGLGLRLIYFSYDVKMKEKGDIPEGYSVSREKKERFSLILESASTNQTSMYLCASSSSGRGEYSNQPQHFGDGTRLSIL.

The V and J genes are TRBV5-6 and TRBJ2-5, with 7 positions matching TRBD2. The CDR3 runs to 15 residues. Trimming cost V 2 bases and J 1 base; bases outside gene matches: 5. CDR1 and CDR2 from the germline V gene are SGHDT and YYEEEE. The CDR3, as DNA: TGTGCCAGCAGCTTTAGGAGCGGGGTCCAAGAGACCCAGTACTTC. Translation: CASSFRSGVQETQYF.